One sample yielded the 29 T cell receptor beta chains listed below, sequenced in a study of cytomegalovirus exposure and HLA in healthy donors. TCRdb's table, derived via immunoSEQ multiplex PCR, lists solely in-frame clones and lacks some. The sample has about 360,000 clones, 80% to 90% seen once. Material: PBMCs. These receptor sequences come from a woman aged 18-29 years in good health and CMV-seronegative.

The chain is built from TRBV29-1 and TRBJ2-5, with a possible D match to TRBD2 (6 bases). Between the trimmed V and J ends, which lost 6 bases and 3 bases, there was a span of 14 bases. Germline V gene data show CDR1 as SQVTM and CDR2 as ANQGSEA. The CDR3 extends over 13 amino acids. As DNA, the CDR3 is TGCAGCGTGGGGGGACGGGCAAAAGAGACCCAGTACTTC. Its translation: CSVGGRAKETQYF.

The V call is TRBV28, the J call TRBJ2-7, with D maybe TRBD2 (5 bases). Germline V gives CDR1 MDHEN, CDR2 SYDVKM. V was clipped by 4 bases and J by 1 base, with 14 bases between them. This CDR3 has 15 amino acids. The CDR3 is CASSSYGVESYEQYF. DNA for the CDR3: TGTGCCAGCAGTTCCTACGGGGTCGAATCCTACGAGCAGTACTTC.

The chain couples TRBV28 to TRBJ2-3; 8 nucleotides align to TRBD1. V trimming: 1 base; J trimming: 2 bases; junction bases outside the gene matches: 5. Germline V CDR1 and CDR2: MDHEN, SYDVKM. The CDR3 is 16 amino acids. The CDR3 loop is CASSLFGTGPTDTQYF. The CDR3 DNA is TGTGCCAGCAGTTTATTCGGGACAGGCCCCACAGATACGCAGTATTTT. The full variable domain, rest sourced from reference TRBV28 and TRBJ2-3, is DVKVTQSSRYLVKRTGEKVFLECVQDMDHENMFWYRQDPGLGLRLIYFSYDVKMKEKGDIPEGYSVSREKKERFSLILESASTNQTSMYLCASSLFGTGPTDTQYFGPGTRLTVL.

J is TRBJ2-1 and V is TRBV11-3; D unclear. V dropped 4 bases and J dropped 5 bases, with 9 bases sitting between them. This CDR3 comprises 13 residues. CDR1 and CDR2 from the germline V gene are SGHNT and YENEEA. DNA of the CDR3: TGTGCCAGCAGCTCCTCCCCGGACAATGAGCAGTTCTTC. It codes for CASSSSPDNEQFF. The full variable domain, with the rest looked up from reference TRBV11-3 and TRBJ2-1, is EAGVVQSPRYKIIEKKQPVAFWCNPISGHNTLYWYLQNLGQGPELLIRYENEEAVDDSQLPKDRFSAERLKGVDSTLKIQPAELGDSAVYLCASSSSPDNEQFFGPGTRLTVL.

The chain carries TRBV29-1 and TRBJ2-5; TRBD2 agrees at 8 bases. Germline loops: CDR1 SQVTM, CDR2 ANQGSEA. V shed 6 bases, J shed 0 bases, and the junction held 15 bases outside the gene matches. The CDR3 has 17 residues. In nucleotides, the CDR3 is TGCAGCGTCTCAGTCCTTTTGGCGGGGGGCCACCAAGAGACCCAGTACTTC. Amino acid sequence: CSVSVLLAGGHQETQYF.

The V and J genes are TRBV7-2 and TRBJ2-4; no definite D call. This CDR3 spans 18 amino acids. From germline, CDR1 is SGHTA and CDR2 FQGNSA. V was trimmed by 2 bases and J by 0 bases, leaving 17 bases between them. The CDR3 here is CASSLSPPLARAKNIQYF. The CDR3 DNA sequence: TGTGCCAGCAGCTTATCCCCCCCTCTGGCCAGAGCCAAAAACATTCAGTACTTC. Full variable domain (remainder filled in from reference TRBV7-2 and TRBJ2-4): GAGVSQSPSNKVTEKGKDVELRCDPISGHTALYWYRQSLGQGLEFLIYFQGNSAPDKSGLPSDRFSAERTGGSVSTLTIQRTQQEDSAVYLCASSLSPPLARAKNIQYFGAGTRLSVL.

J is TRBJ1-5 and V is TRBV6-5; TRBD1 is a possible D gene (5 bases). V was cut by 11 bases and J by 0 bases, with 11 bases left in between. Germline CDR1 MNHEY, CDR2 SVGAGI. CDR3 size: 13 residues. CDR3 residues: CAARQNSNQPQHF. The CDR3 DNA sequence: TGTGCCGCGAGACAGAATAGCAATCAGCCCCAGCATTTT.

The rearrangement joins TRBV18 to TRBJ2-1, with 10 bases aligning to TRBD1. Germline trimming cut 4 bases from V and 6 bases from J; bases unmatched to any gene: 6. Germline V gene sequence: CDR1 KGHSH, CDR2 LQKENI. The CDR3 sequence is 15 residues long. The CDR3 protein is CASSLKRDRGNEQFF. The CDR3 DNA is TGTGCCAGCTCACTGAAGCGGGACAGGGGCAATGAGCAGTTCTTC.

This clone was recorded once. The rearrangement joins TRBV19 to TRBJ2-7; 8 bases fit TRBD2. Germline V CDR1 and CDR2: LNHDA, SQIVND (reference sequence). The CDR3 contains 14 residues. Trimming removed 7 bases from V and 0 bases from J; junction bases left unmatched: 5. CDR3 in amino acids: CASMTSADSYEQYF. The CDR3 coding sequence is TGTGCCAGTATGACTAGCGCCGACTCCTACGAGCAGTACTTC.

The chain joins TRBV28 to TRBJ2-2; 8 bases agree with TRBD1. Germline lookup yields CDR1 MDHEN and CDR2 SYDVKM. This CDR3 contains 16 residues. V lost 2 bases and J lost 3; bases outside the gene matches: 5. The DNA for the CDR3 is TGTGCCAGCAGTTTACCGACAGGGGAGGACACCGGGGAGCTGTTTTTT. This encodes CASSLPTGEDTGELFF.

The J gene is TRBJ1-2, the V gene TRBV5-1; D remains unclear. Trimming left V 4 bases short and J 4 bases short, with 17 bases between. Per the germline V gene, CDR1 is SGHRS and CDR2 is YFSETQ. The CDR3 is 15 residues long. CDR3 residues: CASSGPDQAFYGYTF. CDR3 coding DNA: TGCGCCAGCAGCGGTCCAGACCAGGCTTTCTATGGCTACACCTTC.

The rearrangement uses TRBV2 and TRBJ1-1; D is undetermined. V dropped 8 bases and J dropped 0 bases, with 10 bases sitting between them. Germline V gene sequence: CDR1 SNHLY, CDR2 FYNNEI. The CDR3 is 13 residues long. The CDR3 DNA sequence: TGTGCCAGCCACCAGTACATGAACACTGAAGCTTTCTTT. This translates into CASHQYMNTEAFF.

This chain joins TRBV5-1 and TRBJ2-5; 7 bases are a match to TRBD2. V gave up 3 bases and J gave up 7 bases; unmatched junction bases: 21. The CDR3 is 18 amino acids. Per germline, CDR1 SGHRS and CDR2 YFSETQ. The DNA of the CDR3 is TGCGCCAGCAGCTCCGGGCTGTGGGGCGGGAGAACCCAGGGGACCCAGTACTTC. Residues: CASSSGLWGGRTQGTQYF.

This chain joins TRBV7-7 and TRBJ1-1, with 7 bases identical to TRBD1. The CDR3 sequence is 13 residues long. Germline lookup yields CDR1 SSHAT and CDR2 FNYEAQ (reference sequence). The V gene end was trimmed by 3 bases and the J gene end by 7 bases; junction bases not matched to a gene: 5. The DNA for the CDR3 is TGTGCCAGCAGCTTGAACCGGGACAGTGAAGCTTTCTTT. Its protein product is CASSLNRDSEAFF.

The V and J genes are TRBV7-2 and TRBJ2-1; maybe TRBD2 (6 bases). Trimming stripped 0 bases from V and 13 bases from J, with 10 bases between. CDR1 is SGHTA and CDR2 is FQGNSA in the germline V gene. The CDR3 length is 12 residues. The CDR3 loop reads CASSLAPGLQFF. DNA for the CDR3: TGTGCCAGCAGCTTAGCTCCGGGACTCCAGTTCTTC.

The CDR3 loop reads CASTPGLPSTDTQYF. The CDR3 DNA follows: TGTGCCAGCACCCCGGGACTACCTAGCACAGATACGCAGTATTTT. The V and J genes are TRBV27 and TRBJ2-3, with TRBD2 identical over 7 bases. Germline V gene sequence: CDR1 MNHEY, CDR2 SMNVEV (reference sequence). CDR3 length: 15 amino acids. The trim removed 7 bases at V and 0 bases at J, leaving 7 bases unmatched.

The CDR3 DNA reads TGTGCCAGCAGTTTACGTTTCAGACAGGAGACCCAGTACTTC. Translating gives CASSLRFRQETQYF. The rearrangement joins TRBV28 to TRBJ2-5, with a weak D call TRBD1 (5 bases). Germline values: CDR1 MDHEN, CDR2 SYDVKM. V was trimmed by 2 bases and J by 5 bases, leaving 12 bases between them. This CDR3 has 14 residues.

The rearrangement joins TRBV6-5 to TRBJ2-3; 9 positions match TRBD2. Germline V gene sequence: CDR1 MNHEY, CDR2 SVGAGI. The CDR3 runs to 14 residues. J gave up 8 bases and V 6 bases, and 9 bases lay outside the gene matches. CDR3: CASSSSAGGATQYF. The CDR3 DNA follows: TGTGCCAGCAGCTCTAGCGCGGGAGGGGCTACGCAGTATTTT.

J is TRBJ2-7 and V is TRBV6-5, with D perhaps TRBD1 (5 bases). Per germline, CDR1 MNHEY and CDR2 SVGAGI. This CDR3 is 14 amino acids long. V lost 1 base and J lost 3, with 10 bases in between. As DNA, the CDR3 is TGTGCCAGCAGTTACTTCGGTGACAGCTACGAGCAGTACTTC. It encodes CASSYFGDSYEQYF.

This sequence joins TRBV5-1 and TRBJ2-7, with D maybe TRBD2 (6 bases). Per the germline V gene, CDR1 is SGHRS and CDR2 is YFSETQ. Deletions cut 2 bases from V and 7 bases from J, with 19 bases between. The CDR3 loop spans 15 amino acids. DNA of the CDR3: TGCGCCAGCAGCTTCTCGTCGGGGGACGTCCGGGAGCAGTACTTC. This encodes CASSFSSGDVREQYF.

The chain couples TRBV9 to TRBJ2-7, with D perhaps TRBD1 (6 bases). Trimming left V 0 bases short and J 6 bases short, with 13 bases between. CDR3 length: 14 residues. CDR1 is SGDLS, CDR2 YYNGEE, per germline. The chain's CDR3 is CASSVDPGRGEQYF. DNA for the CDR3: TGTGCCAGCAGCGTAGATCCCGGCAGGGGCGAGCAGTACTTC.

The rearrangement links TRBV6-6 to TRBJ1-5; no reliable D call. Germline V gene data show CDR1 as MNHNY and CDR2 as SVGAGI (reference sequence). This CDR3 spans 14 amino acids. V was cut by 8 bases and J by 4 bases, with 15 bases left in between. CDR3 nucleotides: TGTGCCAGCGGAACGTCCGGAGGGAATCAGCCCCAGCATTTT. Protein sequence: CASGTSGGNQPQHF.

For the CDR3, the DNA is TGTGCCAGCAGCAAAATAGGGGGCGACGGCACCGGGGAGCTGTTTTTT. Protein product: CASSKIGGDGTGELFF. This sequence joins TRBV21-1 and TRBJ2-2; the D segment call TRBD1 is taken from the table without a DNA check. TRBV21-1 is a recognized pseudogene. The CDR3 loop spans 16 amino acids.

This clone appeared once. The genes are TRBV5-1 and TRBJ2-7; possibly TRBD1 for D (7 bases). The CDR3 totals 14 residues. The germline V gene encodes CDR1 SGHRS and CDR2 YFSETQ. Deletions cut 7 bases from V and 0 bases from J, with 14 bases between. As DNA, the CDR3 is TGCGCCAGCGGAGGGGGCCGGAGCTCCTACGAGCAGTACTTC. This sequence encodes CASGGGRSSYEQYF.

This clone was detected only once. V is TRBV10-1 and J is TRBJ2-7; 8 nucleotides agree with TRBD2. Germline CDR1 is WNHNN and CDR2 is SYGVQD (reference sequence). The CDR3 is 14 amino acids. V lost 5 bases and J lost 3; bases outside the gene matches: 6. The CDR3 DNA sequence: TGCGCCAGCAGTACGAGCGGGAGTGTCTACGAGCAGTACTTC. It encodes CASSTSGSVYEQYF.

The sample holds a few counts of this clone. The CDR3 spells CASSSATAAGDEQYF. DNA of the CDR3: TGTGCCAGCAGCTCCGCCACGGCGGCCGGAGACGAGCAGTACTTC. The V and J genes are TRBV28 and TRBJ2-7; D gene unclear. The CDR3 has 15 residues. Germline-derived CDR1 and CDR2 are MDHEN and SYDVKM. V was cut by 6 bases and J by 5 bases, with 20 bases left in between. Looking up the rest from reference TRBV28 and TRBJ2-7 gives the full variable domain: DVKVTQSSRYLVKRTGEKVFLECVQDMDHENMFWYRQDPGLGLRLIYFSYDVKMKEKGDIPEGYSVSREKKERFSLILESASTNQTSMYLCASSSATAAGDEQYFGPGTRLTVT.

The genes are TRBV11-2 and TRBJ2-2, with D uncertain. Trimming took off 2 bases at V and 5 bases at J, with 3 bases between the two ends. Germline V gene data show CDR1 as SGHAT and CDR2 as FQNNGV. The CDR3 runs 12 residues. The CDR3 DNA follows: TGTGCCAGCAGCTTATCTACCGGGGAGCTGTTTTTT. Its translation: CASSLSTGELFF. The entire variable domain, with the rest obtained from reference TRBV11-2 and TRBJ2-2, is as follows: EAGVAQSPRYKIIEKRQSVAFWCNPISGHATLYWYQQILGQGPKLLIQFQNNGVVDDSQLPKDRFSAERLKGVDSTLKIQPAKLEDSAVYLCASSLSTGELFFGEGSRLTVL.

The chain uses TRBV7-9 and TRBJ2-5, with TRBD1 matching 7 bases. The CDR3 runs 14 residues. V shed 5 bases and J 5 bases; nucleotides not matched to a gene: 8. CDR1 is SEHNR, CDR2 FQNEAQ, per germline (reference sequence). CDR3 protein: CASSPRQGGETQYF. The CDR3 nucleotides read TGTGCCAGCAGCCCGCGACAGGGTGGTGAGACCCAGTACTTC.

A single count supports this clone. The gene calls are TRBV30 and TRBJ2-7; D perhaps matches TRBD2 (6 bases). The V end was cut by 0 bases, the J end by 2 bases, with 11 bases between. The CDR3 loop spans 14 amino acids. Germline V gene data show CDR1 as GTSNPN and CDR2 as SVGIG (reference sequence). The CDR3 loop is CAWSVDYPPYEQYF. CDR3 in DNA: TGTGCCTGGAGTGTGGACTACCCACCCTACGAGCAGTACTTC.